The T cell receptor (beta chain) under discussion was sequenced for a study of metastatic and nonmetastatic thyroid tumors. Nobody among the patients had been given any treatment before thyroid surgery. Of note for this clone: The antigen remains unidentified.

In the original analysis: Clinicopathological groups differed in CDR3, with these differences serving to build a distant-metastasis classifier for papillary thyroid cancer. TCRdb re-called the PCR reads through MiXCR. These V and J calls are TCRdb output, not the study's own analysis. The data show 30,000 to 35,000 clones, around 16% seen once. The CDR3 has 15 residues. Germline V CDR1 and CDR2: SGHTA, FQGNSA. Trimming shortened V by 2 bases and J by 0 bases, and 8 bases separated the two germline ends. The study's findings and limits: Malignant tumors reportedly showed significantly higher TCR beta diversity than benign nodules in both blood and tumor.

This TCR derives from a male donor with papillary thyroid cancer or a benign thyroid nodule (not recorded which). Some clones in this sample may be carry-over from other donors' samples. Material: blood. The V gene is TRBV7-2, the J gene TRBJ1-5; D not resolved. CDR3 nucleotide sequence: TGTGCCAGCAGCTTATCAGGAATTAGCAATCAGCCCCAGCATTTT. Its translation: CASSLSGISNQPQHF.